These 30 T cell receptor beta chains were sequenced from one sample in a study of Graves' ophthalmopathy and Graves' hyperthyroidism. Amplified material comprised TCR beta CDR3 regions derived from RNA transcripts. In the first round, RT-PCR was carried out with HTBI primers, and a multiplex PCR formed the second round. TCRdb ran MiXCR on the multiplex PCR reads and lists one entry per CDR3 protein. The table has 57,000 or so distinct CDR3 sequences, approximately 50% seen once. Sequencing was performed on peripheral blood. The receptors shown here come from an adult woman with Graves' ophthalmopathy.

Regarding this clonotype: Since a much larger clone is just one base distant, this may be a read error. This sequence joins TRBV28 and TRBJ1-4; D is uncertain. Germline-derived CDR1 and CDR2 are MDHEN and SYDVKM. V was shortened by 7 bases and J by 7 bases, with 16 bases between the two germline ends. This CDR3 spans 14 amino acids. The CDR3 DNA reads TGTGCCAGCACCCTAAGGGCACCGGGTGAAAAACTGTTTTTT. Its translation is CASTLRAPGEKLFF.

This clonotype was picked up one time. V is TRBV9 and J is TRBJ2-7; TRBD1 matches at 8 bases. The germline CDR1 and CDR2 sequences are SGDLS and YYNGEE. The CDR3 loop spans 14 amino acids. The trim removed 0 bases at V and 7 bases at J, leaving 6 bases unmatched. CDR3 sequence (DNA): TGTGCCAGCAGCGTAGCCCTTGACAGGGGTGAGCAGTACTTC. Translated, it gives CASSVALDRGEQYF.

The chain links TRBV7-9 to TRBJ2-5; 10 positions agree with TRBD2. V lost 1 base and J lost 2; bases outside the gene matches: 1. Germline V gives CDR1 SEHNR, CDR2 FQNEAQ (reference sequence). CDR3 length: 15 residues. Here the CDR3 reads CASSLGAGGQETQYF. The CDR3 DNA reads TGTGCCAGCAGCTTAGGAGCGGGAGGGCAAGAGACCCAGTACTTC. The full variable domain, in which reference TRBV7-9 and TRBJ2-5 provide the parts outside the CDR3, is DTGVSQNPRHKITKRGQNVTFRCDPISEHNRLYWYRQTLGQGPEFLTYFQNEAQLEKSRLLSDRFSAERPKGSFSTLEIQRTEQGDSAMYLCASSLGAGGQETQYFGPGTRLLVL.

The gene calls are TRBV5-4 and TRBJ2-7, with TRBD2 matching 7 bases. CDR1 and CDR2 from the germline V gene are SGHNT and YYREEE (reference sequence). V shed 3 bases, J shed 3 bases, and the junction held 9 bases outside the gene matches. The CDR3 length is 15 residues. CDR3 nucleotide sequence: TGTGCCAGCAGCTCGTTGGGCGGGAGAATCTACGAGCAGTACTTC. Residues: CASSSLGGRIYEQYF.

V and J are TRBV4-1 and TRBJ2-7, with TRBD2 as a possible D gene (6 bases). Trimming pared 3 bases from V and 3 bases from J, leaving 18 bases between. The CDR3 contains 16 residues. CDR1 and CDR2 (germline): MGHRA, YSYEKL. The DNA for the CDR3 is TGCGCCAGCAGCCAGCTATATCCCGGGACTGTCTACGAGCAGTACTTC. This translates into CASSQLYPGTVYEQYF.

This clonotype was observed many times. CDR3: CASSQVPQATGNTIYF. In DNA, the CDR3 is TGCGCCAGCAGCCAAGTACCGCAGGCGACAGGAAACACCATATATTTT. The chain carries TRBV4-1 and TRBJ1-3, with D uncertain. Germline V lookup: CDR1 MGHRA, CDR2 YSYEKL. V lost 1 base and J 4 bases, leaving 14 bases between the germline ends. The CDR3 sequence is 16 residues long.

Ten or more counts support this clonotype. This sequence joins TRBV6-5 and TRBJ1-5; TRBD1 matches at 8 bases. The V gene's germline CDR1 is MNHEY and CDR2 SVGAGI. V shed 5 bases and J 1 base; nucleotides not matched to a gene: 4. This CDR3 contains 15 residues. Here the CDR3 DNA reads TGTGCCAGCAGTCCGGACAGGGCAAGCAATCAGCCCCAGCATTTT. The encoded protein is CASSPDRASNQPQHF.

This chain joins TRBV29-1 and TRBJ2-6, with 12 positions matching TRBD2. This CDR3 has 16 amino acids. Trimming cost V 4 bases and J 4 bases; bases outside gene matches: 5. Looked up from germline, CDR1 is SQVTM and CDR2 is ANQGSEA. The CDR3 DNA reads TGCAGCGTTGCCGGGACTAGCGGGCGGGGGGCCAACGTCCTGACTTTC. Translating gives CSVAGTSGRGANVLTF. Full variable domain (missing parts from reference TRBV29-1 and TRBJ2-6): SAVISQKPSRDICQRGTSLTIQCQVDSQVTMMFWYRQQPGQSLTLIATANQGSEATYESGFVIDKFPISRPNLTFSTLTVSNMSPEDSSIYLCSVAGTSGRGANVLTFGAGSRLTVL.

Many counts were recorded for this clonotype. A much larger clone sits a single nucleotide away, making a read error possible. The chain uses TRBV9 and TRBJ2-6; no clear D. The CDR3 is made up of 16 amino acids. Germline loops: CDR1 SGDLS, CDR2 YYNGEE. The V gene lost 0 bases and the J gene lost 0 bases, with 7 bases spanning the gap. CDR3 residues: CASSVEVLSGANVLTF. CDR3 in DNA: TGTGCCAGCAGCGTAGAGGTGCTCTCTGGGGCCAACGTCCTGACTTTC.

The chain has TRBV9 and TRBJ2-5; D tentatively fits TRBD1 or TRBD2 (7 bases each). Trimming shortened V by 0 bases and J by 2 bases, and 14 bases separated the two germline ends. CDR1 and CDR2 (germline): SGDLS, YYNGEE. The CDR3 spans 16 residues. The CDR3 sequence: CASSVGGGGGQETQYF. In nucleotides, the CDR3 is TGTGCCAGCAGCGTAGGAGGGGGCGGGGGTCAAGAGACCCAGTACTTC.

A word on this clonotype: One end of the junction varies from germline; a read error may be responsible. This chain joins TRBV11-3 and TRBJ2-2; D is uncertain. The germline gives CDR1 SGHNT, CDR2 YENEEA. The CDR3 covers 8 residues. The CDR3 loop reads CASSFLGF. The CDR3 coding sequence is TGTGCCAGCAGCTTCCTGGGTTTT.

In its sample, this clonotype was seen many times. The chain links TRBV20-1 to TRBJ1-5; possible D gene TRBD1, 6 bases. The CDR3 is 16 residues long. In germline, CDR1 is DFQATT, CDR2 SNEGSKA (reference sequence). The germline V and J ends were trimmed by 3 bases and 2 bases, with 17 bases remaining between them. For the CDR3, the DNA is TGCAGTGCTAGGTTACTAGGGGGAATGGGCAATCAGCCCCAGCATTTT. This gives the protein CSARLLGGMGNQPQHF.

This sequence joins TRBV6-4 and TRBJ1-5, with D tentatively TRBD1 (5 bases). CDR1 and CDR2 from the germline V gene are MRHNA and SNTAGT. The CDR3 is 12 residues long. Between the trimmed V and J ends, which lost 2 bases and 6 bases, there was a span of 5 bases. The CDR3 DNA reads TGTGCCAGCAGTGACAGGGGTCAGCCCCAGCATTTT. Its translation: CASSDRGQPQHF.

This clonotype was seen ten or more times. The chain has TRBV5-8 and TRBJ2-7, with a weak D call TRBD1 (6 bases). The germline CDR1 and CDR2 sequences are SGHTS and YDEGEE. The V gene lost 3 bases and the J gene lost 4 bases, with 17 bases spanning the gap. This CDR3 is 15 amino acids long. The DNA for the CDR3 is TGTGCCAGCAGCTCAGGGGAGCCAGGGCGGTACGAGCAGTACTTC. Amino acid sequence: CASSSGEPGRYEQYF.

The gene calls are TRBV20-1 and TRBJ2-1, with TRBD2 matching 8 bases. V shed 1 base, J shed 5 bases, and the junction held 4 bases outside the gene matches. CDR1 DFQATT and CDR2 SNEGSKA come from the germline V gene (reference sequence). The length of the CDR3 is 14 residues. CDR3 in amino acids: CSARGGGRHNEQFF. Written as DNA, the CDR3 is TGCAGTGCTAGAGGAGGCGGGAGGCACAATGAGCAGTTCTTC.

This chain uses TRBV19 with TRBJ2-3, with 10 bases matching TRBD2. The CDR3 length is 16 residues. Germline V gene lookup returns CDR1 LNHDA and CDR2 SQIVND (reference sequence). J lost 4 bases, V lost 8 bases, and 12 bases had no gene match. The CDR3 DNA follows: TGTGCCAGTCTTTCCCGTAGTAGCGGGGGGTCAGATACGCAGTATTTT. Amino acid sequence: CASLSRSSGGSDTQYF. Full variable domain (rest looked up from reference TRBV19 and TRBJ2-3): DGGITQSPKYLFRKEGQNVTLSCEQNLNHDAMYWYRQDPGQGLRLIYYSQIVNDFQKGDIAEGYSVSREKKESFPLTVTSAQKNPTAFYLCASLSRSSGGSDTQYFGPGTRLTVL.

This chain joins TRBV5-1 and TRBJ1-4, with D unresolved. Germline V gene sequence: CDR1 SGHRS, CDR2 YFSETQ. V was pared by 3 bases and J by 6 bases, with 12 bases between. The CDR3 spans 14 residues. Written as DNA, the CDR3 is TGCGCCAGCAGCTCCGGAGGCTCTGATGAAAAACTGTTTTTT. Its translation: CASSSGGSDEKLFF.

The chain combines TRBV25-1 with TRBJ2-7; no clear D gene. Germline loops: CDR1 MGHDK, CDR2 SYGVNS. The germline V and J ends were trimmed by 3 bases and 9 bases, with 9 bases remaining between them. This CDR3 has 11 amino acids. DNA of the CDR3: TGTGCCAGCAGTGATTTCTATGGGCAGTACTTC. Residues: CASSDFYGQYF.

This clonotype was recorded many times. This sequence joins TRBV2 and TRBJ2-7; 8 bases are shared with TRBD2. In germline, CDR1 is SNHLY, CDR2 FYNNEI. The CDR3 is 14 amino acids. Germline trimming cut 8 bases from V and 3 bases from J; bases unmatched to any gene: 9. CDR3 loop: CASSKVTSGYEQYF. CDR3 in DNA: TGTGCCAGCTCGAAGGTTACTAGCGGCTACGAGCAGTACTTC.

This clonotype was detected once. J is TRBJ1-5 and V is TRBV20-1; 8 bases fit TRBD1. This CDR3 contains 12 residues. Losses at the gene ends were 6 bases for V and 10 bases for J; bases not matched to a gene: 8. Germline CDR1 and CDR2: DFQATT and SNEGSKA (reference sequence). As DNA, the CDR3 is TGCAGTGCCTGGACAGGGTCTTGTCCCCAGCATTTT. Translating gives CSAWTGSCPQHF.

This chain joins TRBV11-1 and TRBJ2-6; D remains ambiguous. The V gene's germline CDR1 is SGHAT and CDR2 FQDESV (reference sequence). The CDR3 totals 14 residues. V was trimmed by 5 bases and J by 4 bases, leaving 9 bases between them. This chain's CDR3 is CASSPVGGANVLTF. CDR3 nucleotide sequence: TGTGCCAGCAGCCCCGTGGGCGGGGCCAACGTCCTGACTTTC.

This sequence joins TRBV3-1 and TRBJ2-7; D gene unclear. The V and J ends lost 1 base and 5 bases respectively, with 15 bases between them. CDR3 length equals 15 residues. Germline assignment: CDR1 LGHDT and CDR2 YNNKEL (reference sequence). The CDR3 loop is CASSQGPRAWDEQYF. CDR3 DNA sequence: TGTGCCAGCAGCCAAGGTCCCCGAGCATGGGACGAGCAGTACTTC.

By share of the sample, this clonotype is medium-sized (0.01 to 0.1%). This chain uses TRBV7-8 with TRBJ2-1; D is unclear. Looked up from germline, CDR1 is SGHVS and CDR2 is FQNEAQ. The CDR3 extends over 14 amino acids. V lost 1 base to trimming and J lost 6 bases, with 10 bases between them. CDR3 nucleotides: TGTGCCAGCAGCTTAGTGGCCCTTCCCAATGAGCAGTTCTTC. It codes for CASSLVALPNEQFF.

This clonotype showed up many times. The chain joins TRBV14 to TRBJ1-2; the D is unclear. The ends were cut back, 1 base at V and 0 bases at J, with 0 bases in the middle. The CDR3 loop spans 12 amino acids. In germline, CDR1 is SGHDN, CDR2 FVKESK. Here the CDR3 DNA reads TGTGCCAGCAGCCAAGCTAACTATGGCTACACCTTC. Translation gives CASSQANYGYTF.

This clonotype was picked up many times. This chain uses TRBV9 with TRBJ2-7; TRBD2 agrees at 9 bases. V was pared by 0 bases and J by 5 bases, with 6 bases of the junction left unmatched. Germline CDR1 SGDLS, CDR2 YYNGEE. The CDR3 runs 15 residues. Here the CDR3 reads CASSVDAGGINEQYF. CDR3 in DNA: TGTGCCAGCAGCGTAGACGCGGGAGGGATCAACGAGCAGTACTTC. Based on the CDR3 plus reference TRBV9 and TRBJ2-7, the full variable domain is DSGVTQTPKHLITATGQRVTLRCSPRSGDLSVYWYQQSLDQGLQFLIQYYNGEERAKGNILERFSAQQFPDLHSELNLSSLELGDSALYFCASSVDAGGINEQYFGPGTRLTVT.

This clonotype was detected ten times or more. This sequence joins TRBV4-3 and TRBJ1-1; 8 bases are a match to TRBD1. V shed 7 bases, J shed 1 base, and the junction held 8 bases outside the gene matches. This CDR3 is 15 amino acids long. CDR1 is LGHNA, CDR2 YSLEER, per germline. The CDR3 bases are TGCGCCAGCACGGACAGGGTATTAGGGAACACTGAAGCTTTCTTT. This sequence encodes CASTDRVLGNTEAFF.

On this clonotype itself: A single base separates this from a much larger clone, so it may be a read error. CDR3 region: CASSQPGPSYNGQFF. In nucleotides, the CDR3 is TGTGCCAGCAGCCAACCGGGACCATCCTACAATGGGCAGTTCTTC. The chain employs TRBV3-1 and TRBJ2-1, with D perhaps TRBD1 or TRBD2 (5 bases each). The germline V gene has CDR1 LGHDT and CDR2 YNNKEL (reference sequence). The CDR3 has 15 amino acids.

This clonotype was counted many times. V is TRBV11-1 and J is TRBJ1-2, with D maybe TRBD1 (5 bases). CDR1 is SGHAT and CDR2 is FQDESV in the germline V gene (reference sequence). Trimming pared 3 bases from V and 3 bases from J, leaving 5 bases between. The CDR3 totals 12 residues. The CDR3 protein is CASSLGHYGYTF. The CDR3 DNA sequence: TGTGCCAGCAGCTTGGGACACTATGGCTACACCTTC.

As concerns this clonotype: The CDR3 does not close with the conserved phenylalanine or tryptophan, likely indicating a read error. The V and J genes are TRBV7-2 and TRBJ2-3; TRBD2 is a possible D gene (6 bases). V was pared by 2 bases and J by 1 base, with 16 bases between. The CDR3 is 17 amino acids. Germline V gene lookup returns CDR1 SGHTA and CDR2 FQGNSA. The CDR3 protein is CASSLTPPAGGTDTQYL. The CDR3 bases are TGTGCCAGCAGCTTAACGCCCCCAGCGGGCGGCACAGATACGCAGTATTTG.

This clonotype was seen a single time. The chain is built from TRBV7-2 and TRBJ1-4; perhaps TRBD1 as D (5 bases). The CDR3 length is 14 residues. V dropped 6 bases and J dropped 9 bases, with 17 bases sitting between them. The germline V gene has CDR1 SGHTA and CDR2 FQGNSA. CDR3 sequence (DNA): TGTGCCAGCAGATCCTCGCGGGGGGATCAAAAACTGTTTTTT. Amino acids: CASRSSRGDQKLFF.